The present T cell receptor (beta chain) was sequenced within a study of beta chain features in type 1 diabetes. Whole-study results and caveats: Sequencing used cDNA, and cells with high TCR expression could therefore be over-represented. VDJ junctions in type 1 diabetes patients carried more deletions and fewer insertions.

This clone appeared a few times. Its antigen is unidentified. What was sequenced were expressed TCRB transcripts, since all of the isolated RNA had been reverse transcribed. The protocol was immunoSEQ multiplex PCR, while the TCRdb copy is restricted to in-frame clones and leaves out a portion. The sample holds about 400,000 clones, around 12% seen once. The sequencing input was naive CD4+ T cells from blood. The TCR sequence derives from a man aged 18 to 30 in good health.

The CDR3 sequence: CASSRPGFTDTQYF. CDR3 DNA sequence: TGTGCCAGCAGTCGACCGGGATTCACAGATACGCAGTATTTT. This rearrangement joins TRBV6-5 to TRBJ2-3; perhaps TRBD2 as D (5 bases). Germline V gene data show CDR1 as MNHEY and CDR2 as SVGAGI. Trimming took 5 bases from V and 2 from J, leaving 11 bases between them. CDR3 length: 14 residues.